This T cell receptor (beta chain) derives from a study of post-analysis software for immune sequencing data. The study, taken as a whole, reports: A significant reduction in normalized Chao1 diversity was observed in multiple sclerosis patients versus controls. With TRBV5-6, TRBV5-1 and TRBV20-1 included, about five TRBV segments were more frequent in patients than in controls.

The CDR3 contains 15 residues. Germline CDR1 reads MGHRA; CDR2 reads YSYEKL. Deletions cut 1 base from V and 3 bases from J, with 12 bases between. In the case of this clonotype: Its antigen is not identified.

cDNA libraries for TCR beta contained unique molecular identifiers. When about 0.9 to 11 million T cells were used, they gave around 500,000 cDNA molecules. TCRdb itself ran the PCR reads through MiXCR, one entry per CDR3 protein. The sample consists of approximately 460,000 distinct CDR3 sequences, around 40% of them appearing once. This rearrangement joins TRBV4-1 to TRBJ1-2; D is unclear. This TCR was recovered from a girl aged 5-17 years with multiple sclerosis. The material sequenced was blood. The CDR3 loop is CASSQGAQDDYGYTF. CDR3 DNA sequence: TGCGCCAGCAGCCAAGGAGCCCAGGATGACTATGGCTACACCTTC.